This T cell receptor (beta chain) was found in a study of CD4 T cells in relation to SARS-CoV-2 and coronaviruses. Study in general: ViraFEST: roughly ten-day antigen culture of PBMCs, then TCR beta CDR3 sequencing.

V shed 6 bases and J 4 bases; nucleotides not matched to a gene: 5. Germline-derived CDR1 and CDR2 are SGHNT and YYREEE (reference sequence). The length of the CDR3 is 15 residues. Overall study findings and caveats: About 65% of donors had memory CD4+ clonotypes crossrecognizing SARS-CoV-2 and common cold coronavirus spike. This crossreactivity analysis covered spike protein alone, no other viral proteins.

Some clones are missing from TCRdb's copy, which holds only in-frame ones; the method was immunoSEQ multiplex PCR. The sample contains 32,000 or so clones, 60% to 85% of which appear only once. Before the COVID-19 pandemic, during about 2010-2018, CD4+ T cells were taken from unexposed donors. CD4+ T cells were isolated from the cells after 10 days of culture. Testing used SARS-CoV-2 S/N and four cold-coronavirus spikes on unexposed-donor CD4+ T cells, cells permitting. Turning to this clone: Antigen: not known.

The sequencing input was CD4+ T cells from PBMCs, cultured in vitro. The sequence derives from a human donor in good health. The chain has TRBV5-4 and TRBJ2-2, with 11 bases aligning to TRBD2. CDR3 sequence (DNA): TGTGCCAGCAAACTAGCGGGGGACACCACCGGGGAGCTGTTTTTT. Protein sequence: CASKLAGDTTGELFF.